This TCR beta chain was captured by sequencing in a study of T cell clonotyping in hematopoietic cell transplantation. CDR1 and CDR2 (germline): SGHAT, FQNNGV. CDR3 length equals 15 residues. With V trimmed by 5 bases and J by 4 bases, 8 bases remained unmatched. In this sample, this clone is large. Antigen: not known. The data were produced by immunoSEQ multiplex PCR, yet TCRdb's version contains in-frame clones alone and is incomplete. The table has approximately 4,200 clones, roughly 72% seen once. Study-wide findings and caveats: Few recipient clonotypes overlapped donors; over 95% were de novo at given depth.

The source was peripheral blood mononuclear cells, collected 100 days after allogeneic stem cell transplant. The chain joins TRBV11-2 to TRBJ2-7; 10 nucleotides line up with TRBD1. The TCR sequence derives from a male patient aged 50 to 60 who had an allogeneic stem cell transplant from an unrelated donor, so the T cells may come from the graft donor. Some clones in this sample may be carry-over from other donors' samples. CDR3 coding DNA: TGTGCCAGCAGCGCAGGGACAGGGGAGGGTTACGAGCAGTACTTC. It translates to CASSAGTGEGYEQYF.